Presented here are 30 T cell receptor beta chains from one specimen sequenced in a study of T cell changes during pregnancy in multiple sclerosis (dated by TCRdb to 2018 to 2020). The protocol used for the library was the immunoSEQ multiplex PCR assay. Here the immuneACCESS table is served through TCRdb, limited to in-frame sequences with V and J called. Missing clones are a known gap in these copies; in checked studies unresolved V genes cover under half, and the rest lacks a known reason. Recorded for this sample are 55,000 to 85,000 clones; 92% of them occurred a single time. The ten largest clones add up to more than 1.1% of the sample. Source: peripheral blood, taken after pregnancy. Receptors originate from a female donor with multiple sclerosis, enrolled in a pregnancy study.

This clone was recorded a few times. The gene calls are TRBV7-3 and TRBJ2-1, with 10 bases that match TRBD2. The CDR3 totals 15 residues. Germline assignment: CDR1 SGHTA and CDR2 FQGTGA. Unmatched junction bases numbered 9, after V lost 5 bases and J lost 8 bases. The DNA for the CDR3 is TGTGCCAGCAGCCCCTTAGCGGGAGGTAGCTATGAGCAGTTCTTC. Protein product: CASSPLAGGSYEQFF.

The V gene is TRBV7-9, the J gene TRBJ2-5; D gene unclear. The germline V gene encodes CDR1 SEHNR and CDR2 FQNEAQ (reference sequence). V lost 2 bases and J lost 3, with 7 bases in between. The CDR3 contains 13 residues. The CDR3: CASSLSTEETQYF. CDR3 coding DNA: TGTGCCAGCAGCTTATCTACAGAAGAGACCCAGTACTTC.

The chain couples TRBV12-5 to TRBJ1-5, with TRBD1 identical over 7 bases. J lost 2 bases, V lost 6 bases, and 7 bases had no gene match. Germline-derived CDR1 and CDR2 are LGHNT and FRNRAP. The CDR3 is 15 amino acids. CDR3 in amino acids: CASGSSDRGNQPQHF. CDR3 nucleotides: TGTGCTAGTGGCTCCTCCGACAGGGGCAATCAGCCCCAGCATTTT.

This clone is medium-sized within its sample. The gene calls are TRBV5-4 and TRBJ1-1, with a weak D call TRBD1 (5 bases). The V and J ends lost 1 base and 1 base respectively, with 11 bases between them. The germline gives CDR1 SGHNT, CDR2 YYREEE (reference sequence). This CDR3 region has 15 residues. This chain's CDR3 is CASSLLGEGNTEAFF. Here the CDR3 DNA reads TGTGCCAGCAGCTTGCTAGGGGAGGGGAACACTGAAGCTTTCTTT.

The J gene is TRBJ2-7, the V gene TRBV5-1; 9 nucleotides line up with TRBD1. The CDR3 totals 14 residues. V lost 5 bases and J lost 4; bases outside the gene matches: 7. Germline-derived CDR1 and CDR2 are SGHRS and YFSETQ. The CDR3 nucleotides are TGCGCCAGCAGTAAGGACAGGGGCCTTTACGAGCAGTACTTC. Translated, it gives CASSKDRGLYEQYF.

The chain joins TRBV6-1 to TRBJ2-5, with 8 bases identical to TRBD2. Unmatched junction bases numbered 4, after V lost 2 bases and J lost 2 bases. CDR3 length: 15 residues. CDR1 and CDR2 (germline): MNHNS, SASEGT. CDR3 amino acids: CASSELAGEQETQYF. The CDR3 DNA is TGTGCCAGCAGTGAACTAGCGGGCGAACAAGAGACCCAGTACTTC.

The chain carries TRBV7-9 and TRBJ2-1; a weak D match, TRBD2 (5 bases). Germline values: CDR1 SEHNR, CDR2 FQNEAQ (reference sequence). The CDR3 totals 14 residues. Trimming left V 1 base short and J 15 bases short, with 19 bases between. Here the CDR3 reads CASSLEGRRLEVFF. The CDR3, as DNA: TGTGCCAGCAGCTTAGAGGGTCGGAGGCTAGAAGTGTTCTTC.

This CDR3 is CASSEGLAGGELFF. The DNA for the CDR3 is TGTGCCAGCAGTGAGGGACTCGCTGGCGGGGAGCTGTTTTTT. The rearrangement uses TRBV6-1 and TRBJ2-2, with TRBD2 as a possible D gene (6 bases). Germline-derived CDR1 and CDR2 are MNHNS and SASEGT. Trimming removed 3 bases at V and 7 bases at J, with 12 bases between. The CDR3 is made up of 14 amino acids.

The V gene is TRBV7-7, the J gene TRBJ2-3; weak D call: TRBD2 (6 bases). Germline assignment: CDR1 SSHAT and CDR2 FNYEAQ (reference sequence). V was pared by 3 bases and J by 6 bases, with 16 bases between. The CDR3 is made up of 15 amino acids. The CDR3 coding sequence is TGTGCCAGCAGCTTCGGAGGGGATGAGGGGGATACGCAGTATTTT. Amino acid sequence: CASSFGGDEGDTQYF.

This chain joins TRBV5-1 and TRBJ1-1; no clear D gene. Trimming left V 1 base short and J 0 bases short, with 10 bases between. The length of the CDR3 is 15 residues. Germline CDR1 and CDR2: SGHRS and YFSETQ. The CDR3 bases are TGCGCCAGCAGCTTGTCTGGGAGGGTGAACACTGAAGCTTTCTTT. Its protein product is CASSLSGRVNTEAFF. Combining the CDR3 with reference TRBV5-1 and TRBJ1-1 gives the whole variable domain KAGVTQTPRYLIKTRGQQVTLSCSPISGHRSVSWYQQTPGQGLQFLFEYFSETQRNKGNFPGRFSGRQFSNSRSEMNVSTLELGDSALYLCASSLSGRVNTEAFFGQGTRLTVV.

The chain uses TRBV30 and TRBJ1-1; possible D gene TRBD1, 6 bases. This CDR3 comprises 12 residues. The germline V gene encodes CDR1 GTSNPN and CDR2 SVGIG (reference sequence). V shed 7 bases and J shed 7 bases, with 16 bases lying between them. CDR3 coding DNA: TGTGCCTCCAATCCAGGGGCCTATGAAGCTTTCTTT. It yields the protein CASNPGAYEAFF. The complete variable domain, with remaining parts taken from reference TRBV30 and TRBJ1-1, reads SQTIHQWPATLVQPVGSPLSLECTVEGTSNPNLYWYRQAAGRGLQLLFYSVGIGQISSEVPQNLSASRPQDRQFILSSKKLLLSDSGFYLCASNPGAYEAFFGQGTRLTVV.

This chain joins TRBV6-1 and TRBJ2-1; 7 bases agree with TRBD1. V lost 2 bases to trimming and J lost 4 bases; unmatched junction nucleotides: 5. CDR1 is MNHNS, CDR2 SASEGT, per germline. The CDR3 totals 15 residues. CDR3 region: CASSEMDRSYNEQFF. Written as DNA, the CDR3 is TGTGCCAGCAGTGAAATGGACAGGAGTTACAATGAGCAGTTCTTC.

This chain links TRBV14 with TRBJ2-7; tentatively, D is TRBD1 (6 bases). V dropped 2 bases and J dropped 6 bases, with 17 bases sitting between them. CDR1 and CDR2 (germline): SGHDN, FVKESK. This CDR3 contains 15 residues. CDR3 loop: CASSQYGQGLGEQYF. In nucleotides, the CDR3 is TGTGCCAGCAGCCAATACGGGCAGGGGCTCGGCGAGCAGTACTTC.

The gene calls are TRBV4-1 and TRBJ1-4, with D tentatively TRBD1 (5 bases). The V gene lost 4 bases and the J gene lost 6 bases, with 15 bases spanning the gap. The germline V gene encodes CDR1 MGHRA and CDR2 YSYEKL. The CDR3 runs 15 residues. The CDR3, as DNA: TGCGCCAGCAGCCGAGTAAGAGGGGAGGATGAAAAACTGTTTTTT. Translation: CASSRVRGEDEKLFF.

The V call is TRBV18, the J call TRBJ2-7, with D maybe TRBD1 (5 bases). Trimming took 2 bases from V and 0 from J, leaving 14 bases between them. This CDR3 is 16 amino acids long. Germline CDR1 KGHSH, CDR2 LQKENI. CDR3 coding DNA: TGTGCCAGCTCACCAGCCGGATCAGGGAACTCCTACGAGCAGTACTTC. Protein: CASSPAGSGNSYEQYF.

This rearrangement joins TRBV6-4 to TRBJ2-1; 12 positions agree with TRBD2. The CDR3 has 15 residues. The ends lost 2 bases at V and 10 bases at J; junction bases unmatched: 6. CDR1 and CDR2 from the germline V gene are MRHNA and SNTAGT. DNA for the CDR3: TGTGCCAGCAGTGACCTAGCGGGAGGGCCAAGGGAGCAGTTCTTC. Amino acid sequence: CASSDLAGGPREQFF.

The chain is built from TRBV11-3 and TRBJ2-1, with 11 bases fitting TRBD2. Germline assignment: CDR1 SGHNT and CDR2 YENEEA. This CDR3 is built from 16 residues. V lost 4 bases and J lost 3; bases outside the gene matches: 5. CDR3 amino acids: CASSSGTSGFYNEQFF. CDR3 bases: TGTGCCAGCAGCTCCGGGACTAGCGGATTCTACAATGAGCAGTTCTTC.

The J gene is TRBJ2-7, the V gene TRBV7-9; possibly TRBD2 for D (6 bases). The CDR3 is 12 amino acids. Germline CDR1 is SEHNR and CDR2 is FQNEAQ (reference sequence). CDR3 residues: CAAGTAFYEQYF. In DNA, the CDR3 is TGTGCAGCCGGGACTGCGTTTTACGAGCAGTACTTC.

The V and J genes are TRBV5-6 and TRBJ2-1; D is ambiguous. Trimming took 0 bases from V and 1 from J, leaving 8 bases between them. This CDR3 is 15 amino acids long. CDR1 and CDR2 (germline): SGHDT, YYEEEE. In DNA form, the CDR3 reads TGTGCCAGCAGCTTGGCCGGTTTGTCCTACAATGAGCAGTTCTTC. Translated, it gives CASSLAGLSYNEQFF.

The rearrangement uses TRBV7-9 and TRBJ2-5; 7 nucleotides align to TRBD2. The CDR3 is 14 residues long. The germline CDR1 and CDR2 sequences are SEHNR and FQNEAQ (reference sequence). V shed 1 base and J 5 bases; nucleotides not matched to a gene: 4. The CDR3 here is CASSLGGGWETQYF. CDR3 sequence (DNA): TGTGCCAGCAGCTTAGGCGGGGGTTGGGAGACCCAGTACTTC.

The chain couples TRBV10-2 to TRBJ1-2, with 7 bases lining up with TRBD1. This CDR3 is 15 amino acids long. Trimming removed 3 bases from V and 4 bases from J; junction bases left unmatched: 8. Germline V gives CDR1 WSHSY, CDR2 SAAADI. CDR3 sequence: CASSEKGAAGYGYTF. The CDR3 DNA is TGCGCCAGCAGTGAAAAGGGGGCTGCGGGCTATGGCTACACCTTC.

The chain carries TRBV4-1 and TRBJ2-5; 9 bases are a match to TRBD2. The CDR3 runs 17 residues. The germline CDR1 and CDR2 sequences are MGHRA and YSYEKL. With V trimmed by 0 bases and J by 5 bases, 10 bases remained unmatched. The CDR3 coding sequence is TGCGCCAGCAGCCAAGATTTGGGCGGGAGGGCCCGGGAGACCCAGTACTTC. Protein: CASSQDLGGRARETQYF.

The chain recombines TRBV2 with TRBJ1-1; D remains unclear. The CDR3 is made up of 15 amino acids. From germline, CDR1 is SNHLY and CDR2 FYNNEI. Trimming removed 5 bases from V and 1 base from J, with 14 bases in between. The CDR3 coding sequence is TGTGCCAGCAGTCGTCAAATCCAGAAGAACACTGAAGCTTTCTTT. Protein: CASSRQIQKNTEAFF.

This chain joins TRBV12-5 and TRBJ2-7, with TRBD1 matching over 11 bases. V gave up 4 bases and J gave up 3 bases; unmatched junction bases: 5. The CDR3 runs 15 residues. CDR1 LGHNT and CDR2 FRNRAP come from the germline V gene. Here the CDR3 reads CASGSPGTGGYEQYF. The CDR3, as DNA: TGTGCTAGTGGTTCGCCCGGGACAGGGGGCTACGAGCAGTACTTC. The whole variable domain, remainder taken from reference TRBV12-5 and TRBJ2-7, is DARVTQTPRHKVTEMGQEVTMRCQPILGHNTVFWYRQTMMQGLELLAYFRNRAPLDDSGMPKDRFSAEMPDATLATLKIQPSEPRDSAVYFCASGSPGTGGYEQYFGPGTRLTVT.

The chain carries TRBV4-2 and TRBJ2-7, with a weak D call TRBD2 (6 bases). The germline V gene has CDR1 LGHNA and CDR2 YNFKEQ. V was cut by 0 bases and J by 3 bases, with 21 bases left in between. The CDR3 contains 18 residues. The CDR3 DNA sequence: TGTGCCAGCAGCCAAGACGGAGGGGCATCGGGTGGGGTCTACGAGCAGTACTTC. Protein product: CASSQDGGASGGVYEQYF.

This rearrangement joins TRBV7-9 to TRBJ1-5, with D possibly TRBD1 on 5 matching bases. This CDR3 contains 14 residues. CDR1 and CDR2 (germline): SEHNR, FQNEAQ (reference sequence). The V gene lost 1 base and the J gene lost 3 bases, with 7 bases spanning the gap. For the CDR3, the DNA is TGTGCCAGCAGCTTAGGACAGAACAATCAGCCCCAGCATTTT. It yields the protein CASSLGQNNQPQHF.

This clone occurred once. The chain employs TRBV19 and TRBJ1-2; 9 nucleotides agree with TRBD1. Trimming cost V 5 bases and J 2 bases; bases outside gene matches: 6. Germline lookup yields CDR1 LNHDA and CDR2 SQIVND (reference sequence). This CDR3 is built from 15 residues. Here the CDR3 DNA reads TGTGCCAGTAGTTGGACAGGGGTAGCCAACTATGGCTACACCTTC. This gives the protein CASSWTGVANYGYTF.

This chain joins TRBV5-1 and TRBJ1-2; 8 nucleotides match TRBD1. The CDR3 loop spans 13 amino acids. Germline CDR1 SGHRS, CDR2 YFSETQ. V lost 0 bases to trimming and J lost 5 bases; unmatched junction nucleotides: 0. The CDR3 sequence is CASSLGTGYGYTF. The CDR3 DNA is TGCGCCAGCAGCTTGGGGACAGGGTATGGCTACACCTTC. The whole variable domain, remainder taken from reference TRBV5-1 and TRBJ1-2, is KAGVTQTPRYLIKTRGQQVTLSCSPISGHRSVSWYQQTPGQGLQFLFEYFSETQRNKGNFPGRFSGRQFSNSRSEMNVSTLELGDSALYLCASSLGTGYGYTFGSGTRLTVV.

In its sample, this clone was seen once. The J gene is TRBJ2-7, the V gene TRBV6-5; D is unclear. The CDR3 has 12 amino acids. Germline V CDR1 and CDR2: MNHEY, SVGAGI. Trimming took off 8 bases at V and 2 bases at J, with 10 bases between the two ends. The chain's CDR3 is CASHTQAYEQYF. As DNA, the CDR3 is TGTGCCAGCCACACCCAGGCCTACGAGCAGTACTTC.

The CDR3 here is CASRREREGQETQYF. The CDR3 DNA reads TGTGCCAGCAGACGAGAGCGGGAGGGCCAAGAGACCCAGTACTTC. The rearrangement joins TRBV7-9 to TRBJ2-5; 10 nucleotides agree with TRBD2. V trimming: 6 bases; J trimming: 1 base; junction bases outside the gene matches: 5. This CDR3 is 15 amino acids long. Germline CDR1 and CDR2: SEHNR and FQNEAQ (reference sequence).